This TCR beta chain was documented in a study of vaccination effects on CD4 cells after COVID-19 (dated by TCRdb to between 2021 and 2022). Study-level background: Across the study, the median time from the second dose to post-vaccine sampling was 72 days (range 14 to 241). The study compared SARS-CoV-2 spike-specific CD4+ TCR repertoires before and after mRNA vaccination in COVID-19 convalescent patients and infection-naive vaccine recipients. The full study included approximately nine COVID-19 convalescent patients and several SARS-CoV-2-naive healthy vaccine recipients. Cultures from other donors in the study were sequenced with the Oncomine TCR Beta short-read assay on an Illumina iSeq 100.

Of note for this clone: The target of this receptor is not known. Per-base quality was not reported, and no clone a single base away is much larger than it.

Study-level results and caveats: Clones induced by infection and clones induced by vaccination both contracted markedly at late timepoints after vaccination, which fits with T cell responses waning over time. In healthy vaccine recipients, vaccine-induced clones were almost all SARS-CoV-2 mono-reactive, with only 1 of 255 being cross-reactive with common cold coronaviruses. The study was limited by a small number of convalescent patients, and early post-infection timepoints were lacking.

In the ViraFEST assay, PBMC were stimulated with viral peptide pools, and antigen-specific CD4+ T cell clonotypes were then identified by expansion using TCR sequencing. After roughly 11 days of culture, CD4+ T cells were isolated with the EasySep CD4+ T cell isolation kit. Each participant got two doses of an mRNA SARS-CoV-2 vaccine, either BNT162b2 or mRNA-1273. Negative nucleocapsid antibody results before and after vaccination confirmed that the healthy vaccine recipients had no prior SARS-CoV-2 infection. Some 2 million PBMC per well were cultured with 10 ug/ml peptides in IMDM containing approximately 4.6% human AB serum, around 9.7 IU/ml IL-2 and gentamicin. On days 3 and 7, half of the culture medium was replaced with fresh IL-2-containing medium. Unless otherwise noted, each peptide stimulation condition was cultured in triplicate wells. PBMC were separated from whole blood using Ficoll-Paque Plus gradient centrifugation and were then either cryopreserved at -140C or used fresh. Overlapping peptide pools spanned the spike proteins of SARS-CoV-2 and the common cold coronaviruses HCoV-NL63, HCoV-OC43 and HCoV-229E. The QIAamp micro DNA kit was used to extract genomic DNA from the cultured CD4+ T cells.

The library was built by means of the immunoSEQ multiplex PCR assay. DNA from the CD4+ T cells that had been cultured and isolated underwent TCR beta CDR3 sequencing. As for the original processing: Non-productive TCR sequences were removed and reads were trimmed to the CDR3 region, keeping CDR3s of at least 7 amino acids. Antigen-specific clonotypes were identified using the MANAFEST web app by comparison of expansion in peptide wells against reference cultures. To count as positive, a clone had to show expansion at FDR<0.05 compared with the reference and with all other wells, an odds ratio above 5, and a frequency above 0.1% in two replicate wells. Cross-reactive clonotypes were defined as significantly expanded in SARS-CoV-2 spike wells and in at least one common cold coronavirus spike condition. Using the stringdist R package, CDR3 similarity was measured by Levenshtein distance, and unrooted trees were constructed with ape in R 3.6.1. TCRdb took over this immuneACCESS table, retaining in-frame rearrangements with V and J assigned. Such tables are incomplete; in checked studies, under half of the missing clones stem from an unresolved V gene, and the remainder is unexplained. The DNA was the basis for D and trimming; V, J and clone size are from that table. In this sample the table shows fewer than 40,000 clones, almost 85% of which occur a single time. The ten largest clones represent less than 2% of the sample.

This clonotype was obtained from a human donor who received a COVID-19 vaccine. Some clones in this sample may be carry-over from other donors' samples. The material sequenced was CD4+ T cells from PBMCs cultured with HCoV-NL63 spike peptides, taken after COVID-19 vaccination. The meaning of the sample's cell subset or site label: HCoV-NL63 spike overlapping peptide pool stimulation.

CDR3 loop: CASSLGTGGPYTEAFF. The DNA reads TGCGCCAGCAGCTTGGGTACAGGGGGCCCCTACACTGAAGCTTTCTTT. The rearranged chain carries TRBV5-1 and TRBJ1-1; TRBD1 aligns with 9 central bases. CDR1 and CDR2 were assigned from the germline V gene as SGHRS and YFSETQ. Clipping removes 0 bases from V and 3 bases from J, with 6 as the unmatched junction base count. Reading from cysteine to phenylalanine, the CDR3 counts 16 amino acids. The read is trimmed to its CDR3 DNA, 48 bases read in frame from base 1.